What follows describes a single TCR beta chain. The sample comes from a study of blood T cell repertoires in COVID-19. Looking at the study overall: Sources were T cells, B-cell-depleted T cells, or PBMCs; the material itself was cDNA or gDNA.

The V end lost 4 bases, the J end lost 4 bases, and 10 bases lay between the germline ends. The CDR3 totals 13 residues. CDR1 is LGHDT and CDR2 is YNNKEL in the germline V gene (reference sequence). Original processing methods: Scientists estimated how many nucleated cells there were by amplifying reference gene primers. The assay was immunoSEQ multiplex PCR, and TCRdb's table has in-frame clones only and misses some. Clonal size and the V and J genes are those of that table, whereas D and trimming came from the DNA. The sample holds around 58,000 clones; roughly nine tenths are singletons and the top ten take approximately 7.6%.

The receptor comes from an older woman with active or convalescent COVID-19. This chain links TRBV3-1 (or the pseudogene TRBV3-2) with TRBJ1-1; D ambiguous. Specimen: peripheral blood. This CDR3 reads CASSPVVSTEAFF. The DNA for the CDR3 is TGTGCCAGCAGCCCGGTCGTTAGCACTGAAGCTTTCTTT.